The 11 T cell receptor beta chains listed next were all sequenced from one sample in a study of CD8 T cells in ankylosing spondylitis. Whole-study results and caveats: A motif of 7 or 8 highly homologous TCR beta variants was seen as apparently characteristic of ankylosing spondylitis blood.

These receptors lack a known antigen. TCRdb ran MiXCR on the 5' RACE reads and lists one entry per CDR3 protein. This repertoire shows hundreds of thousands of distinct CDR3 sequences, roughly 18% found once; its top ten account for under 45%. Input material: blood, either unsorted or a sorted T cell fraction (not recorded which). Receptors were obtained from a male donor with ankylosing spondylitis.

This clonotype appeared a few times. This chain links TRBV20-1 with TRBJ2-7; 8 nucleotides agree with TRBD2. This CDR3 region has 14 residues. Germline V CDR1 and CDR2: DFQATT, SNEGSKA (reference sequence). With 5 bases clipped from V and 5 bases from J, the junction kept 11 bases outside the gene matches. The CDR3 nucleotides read TGCAGTGCTTTTACGGGAGGGCCGGTAAACGAGCAGTACTTC. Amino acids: CSAFTGGPVNEQYF.

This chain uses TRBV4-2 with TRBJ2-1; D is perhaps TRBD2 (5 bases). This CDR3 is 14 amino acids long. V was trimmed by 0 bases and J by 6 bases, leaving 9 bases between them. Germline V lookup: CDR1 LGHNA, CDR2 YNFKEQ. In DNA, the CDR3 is TGTGCCAGCAGCCAAGATTTGGGAGTCAATGAGCAGTTCTTC. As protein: CASSQDLGVNEQFF.

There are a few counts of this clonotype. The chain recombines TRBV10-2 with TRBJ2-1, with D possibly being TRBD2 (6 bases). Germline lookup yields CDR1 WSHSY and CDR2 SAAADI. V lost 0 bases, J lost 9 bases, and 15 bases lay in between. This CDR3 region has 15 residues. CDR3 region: CASSESATGVSEQFF. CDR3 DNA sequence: TGCGCCAGCAGTGAGTCTGCGACGGGGGTGAGTGAGCAGTTCTTC.

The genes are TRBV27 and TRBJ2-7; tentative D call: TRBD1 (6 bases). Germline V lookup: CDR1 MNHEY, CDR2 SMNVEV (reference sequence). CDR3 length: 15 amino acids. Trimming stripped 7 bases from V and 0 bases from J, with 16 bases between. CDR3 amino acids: CASTPRGHYSYEQYF. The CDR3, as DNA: TGTGCCAGCACCCCTCGGGGACACTACTCCTACGAGCAGTACTTC.

CDR3 nucleotides: TGCAGTGCTAGAGAGCGCCTCGGACTAGCGGGCTACAATGAGCAGTTCTTC. It yields the protein CSARERLGLAGYNEQFF. The V and J genes are TRBV20-1 and TRBJ2-1, with 11 bases fitting TRBD2. Per germline, CDR1 DFQATT and CDR2 SNEGSKA (reference sequence). Trimming took 0 bases from V and 3 from J; bases not matched to a gene: 7. This CDR3 spans 17 amino acids.

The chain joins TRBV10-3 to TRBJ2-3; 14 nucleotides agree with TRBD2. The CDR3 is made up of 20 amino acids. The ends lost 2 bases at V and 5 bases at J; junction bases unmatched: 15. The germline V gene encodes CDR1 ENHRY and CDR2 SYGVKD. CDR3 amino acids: CAISEPPRGTSGSLQDTQYF. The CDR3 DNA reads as TGTGCCATCAGTGAGCCACCAAGGGGGACTAGCGGGAGCCTGCAAGATACGCAGTATTTT.

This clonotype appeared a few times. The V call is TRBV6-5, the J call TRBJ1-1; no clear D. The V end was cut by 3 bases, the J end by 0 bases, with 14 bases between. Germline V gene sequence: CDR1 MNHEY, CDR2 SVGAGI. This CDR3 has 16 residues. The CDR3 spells CASSYHPSGVNTEAFF. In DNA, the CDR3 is TGTGCCAGCAGTTATCATCCTTCTGGGGTGAACACTGAAGCTTTCTTT.

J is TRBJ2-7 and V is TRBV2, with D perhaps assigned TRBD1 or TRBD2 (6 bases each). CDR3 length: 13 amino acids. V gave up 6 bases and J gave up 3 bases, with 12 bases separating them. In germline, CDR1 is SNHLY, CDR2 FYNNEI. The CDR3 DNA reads TGTGCCAGCAGGGGAGGACAGTACTACGAGCAGTACTTC. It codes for CASRGGQYYEQYF.

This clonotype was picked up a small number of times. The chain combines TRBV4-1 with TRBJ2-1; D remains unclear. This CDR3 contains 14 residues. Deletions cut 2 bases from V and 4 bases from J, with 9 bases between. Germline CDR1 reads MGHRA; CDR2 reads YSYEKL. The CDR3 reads CASSQLDEYNEQFF. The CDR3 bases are TGCGCCAGCAGCCAATTAGACGAGTACAATGAGCAGTTCTTC.

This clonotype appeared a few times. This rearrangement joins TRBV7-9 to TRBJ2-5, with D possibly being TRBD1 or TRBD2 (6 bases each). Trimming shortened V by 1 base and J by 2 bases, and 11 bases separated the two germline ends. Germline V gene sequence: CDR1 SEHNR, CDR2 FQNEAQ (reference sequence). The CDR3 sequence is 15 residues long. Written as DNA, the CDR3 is TGTGCCAGCAGCTTAGTGGGGGGCTATCAAGAGACCCAGTACTTC. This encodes CASSLVGGYQETQYF.

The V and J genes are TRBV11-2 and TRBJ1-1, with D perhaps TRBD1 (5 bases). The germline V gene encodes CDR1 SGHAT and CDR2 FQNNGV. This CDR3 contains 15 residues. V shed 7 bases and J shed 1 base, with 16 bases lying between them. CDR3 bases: TGTGCCAGCAACTCAGGGCGCAACCAGAACACTGAAGCTTTCTTT. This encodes CASNSGRNQNTEAFF. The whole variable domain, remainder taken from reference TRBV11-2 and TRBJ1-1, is EAGVAQSPRYKIIEKRQSVAFWCNPISGHATLYWYQQILGQGPKLLIQFQNNGVVDDSQLPKDRFSAERLKGVDSTLKIQPAKLEDSAVYLCASNSGRNQNTEAFFGQGTRLTVV.